This TCR beta chain was documented in a study of cytomegalovirus exposure and HLA in healthy donors. The study, taken as a whole, reports: Presence/absence comparisons presumed near-even sequencing depth among donors. There were 150 to 200 TCR beta chains listed as cytomegalovirus-associated. Later analysis placed DRB1 highest and HLA-C lowest in TCR association rates, which differed by HLA locus.

The PCR used 60 Vbeta and 13 Jbeta primers. In the source study's methods: Later, 80 million or so unique TCR beta chains were counted in an analysis, and around 11 million of them were shared. Repertoires were generated with immunoSEQ multiplex PCR, while TCRdb's copy carries only in-frame clones and drops some. V, J and clone size were drawn from that table, and D and trimming were deduced from the DNA. The table lists some 130,000 clones, nearly 80% of them singletons. Germline V gene data show CDR1 as MNHEY and CDR2 as SVGAGI. V was clipped by 4 bases and J by 8 bases, with 17 bases between them. CDR3 size: 14 residues. Details on this clone: Its antigen is not known.

This TCR was sampled from a male donor in good health and CMV-seronegative. Sequences were obtained from PBMCs. The V and J genes are TRBV6-5 and TRBJ1-2; D possibly corresponds to TRBD1 (5 bases). The CDR3 coding sequence is TGTGCCAGCAGTTCGCCCTTGGGGGGGTACGGCTACACCTTC. It translates to CASSSPLGGYGYTF.